The entry below gives a single T cell receptor beta chain sequence along with its context. Its target is unknown. Germline V lookup: CDR1 SGHVS, CDR2 FNYEAQ. J lost 6 bases, V lost 8 bases, and 19 bases had no gene match. The CDR3 contains 19 residues. During its preparation, the TCRbeta library received unique molecular identifiers. TCRdb called the PCR reads again in MiXCR, with one record for every CDR3 protein. The sample lists some 100,000 distinct CDR3 sequences; 20% to 25% were seen once. The sample is drawn from a study of T-cell reconstitution after alpha-beta-depleted transplantation in children. General study points: There were some patients whose high TCRbeta diversity at day 60 came from surviving recipient T cells and thymic progenitors. By about two months after transplant, alpha-beta T cells reportedly arose from several hundred graft clones that had expanded. T-cell numbers and diversity one year post-transplant derived largely from freshly generated T cells.

The specimen comprised PBMCs, sampled before TCRalphabeta/CD19-depleted stem cell transplant. The chain employs TRBV7-6 and TRBJ2-2; 12 bases fit TRBD1. The clonotype was recovered from a boy aged 2-9 years with acute lymphoblastic leukemia, due to receive a stem cell transplant. CDR3 sequence reads: CASGWAPSGQGAIAGELFF. CDR3 nucleotide sequence: TGTGCCAGCGGCTGGGCGCCTTCGGGACAGGGGGCAATAGCCGGGGAGCTGTTTTTT.